The 9 T cell receptor beta chains below were found in one sample sequenced in a study of cytomegalovirus exposure and HLA in healthy donors. In the PCR, 60 Vbeta and 13 Jbeta primers were used. Method: immunoSEQ multiplex PCR; TCRdb's copy keeps in-frame clones and lacks some. The data hold about 86,000 clones, with 70% to 80% observed a single time. The sequencing input was PBMCs. The receptor source for this set is a man aged 60 to 69 in good health and CMV-seronegative.

The chain joins TRBV9 to TRBJ2-2; D perhaps matches TRBD2 (6 bases). CDR3 length: 15 residues. CDR1 is SGDLS and CDR2 is YYNGEE in the germline V gene. Between the trimmed V and J ends, which lost 2 bases and 4 bases, there was a span of 12 bases. CDR3 amino acids: CASSVGLSGTGELFF. The CDR3 DNA reads TGTGCCAGCAGCGTGGGACTCTCGGGCACCGGGGAGCTGTTTTTT.

The chain couples TRBV19 to TRBJ1-3, with 10 bases matching TRBD1. V was pared by 6 bases and J by 3 bases, with 5 bases of the junction left unmatched. The CDR3 is made up of 15 amino acids. CDR1 is LNHDA and CDR2 is SQIVND in the germline V gene (reference sequence). The CDR3 DNA sequence: TGTGCCAGTAGCCGGACAGGGGGAAGTGGAAACACCATATATTTT. Protein sequence: CASSRTGGSGNTIYF.

This clone was seen more than once but under ten times. This chain connects TRBV5-1 to TRBJ1-1; 8 bases fit TRBD1. The CDR3 has 13 amino acids. Germline V gene lookup returns CDR1 SGHRS and CDR2 YFSETQ. The V and J ends lost 4 bases and 5 bases, in that order; junction bases with no gene match: 4. The DNA of the CDR3 is TGCGCCAGCAGCAGGACAGGGCGGACTGAAGCTTTCTTT. Translating gives CASSRTGRTEAFF.

J is TRBJ1-4 and V is TRBV30; 10 bases line up with TRBD1. Germline assignment: CDR1 GTSNPN and CDR2 SVGIG (reference sequence). This CDR3 comprises 16 residues. J lost 2 bases, V lost 5 bases, and 8 bases had no gene match. CDR3 sequence (DNA): TGTGCCTGGCTTCCGGGACAGGGGATGACTAATGAAAAACTGTTTTTT. Its protein is CAWLPGQGMTNEKLFF.

The chain uses TRBV30 and TRBJ2-7, with 8 bases that match TRBD2. The length of the CDR3 is 12 residues. V was pared by 7 bases and J by 5 bases, with 7 bases of the junction left unmatched. Per germline, CDR1 GTSNPN and CDR2 SVGIG (reference sequence). The CDR3 DNA sequence: TGTGCCTTCTCCCGGGGGGGCGACGAGCAGTACTTC. Encoded protein: CAFSRGGDEQYF.

The chain uses TRBV7-8 and TRBJ2-1, with D possibly being TRBD2 (5 bases). Per the germline V gene, CDR1 is SGHVS and CDR2 is FQNEAQ. This CDR3 has 15 amino acids. V was cut by 1 base and J by 8 bases, with 15 bases left in between. The CDR3 sequence is CASSLVPGTPHEQFF. The CDR3 nucleotides are TGTGCCAGCAGCTTAGTGCCGGGAACGCCCCATGAGCAGTTCTTC.

The DNA for the CDR3 is TGTGCCAGCAGCTCCCAGCGGGTTGAAGCTTTCTTT. Protein: CASSSQRVEAFF. The V gene is TRBV7-8, the J gene TRBJ1-1; D remains unclear. With 4 bases removed from V and 7 bases from J, the gap between germline ends came to 10 bases. CDR1 and CDR2 (germline): SGHVS, FQNEAQ. The CDR3 contains 12 residues.

CDR3 sequence (DNA): TGCAGCGTTGAAAGTGGGACTAGCGGGGCCGAGCAGTACTTC. This sequence encodes CSVESGTSGAEQYF. This chain connects TRBV29-1 to TRBJ2-7, with 13 bases lining up with TRBD2. The CDR3 is 14 amino acids. The V gene's germline CDR1 is SQVTM and CDR2 ANQGSEA. The junction had 4 bases not matched to a gene; V was cut back by 2 bases and J by 6 bases.

The V gene is TRBV7-9, the J gene TRBJ2-5, with D possibly matching TRBD1 (5 bases). Germline V lookup: CDR1 SEHNR, CDR2 FQNEAQ (reference sequence). Trimming removed 10 bases at V and 2 bases at J, with 20 bases between. The CDR3 covers 15 residues. The CDR3 spells CATLPSPGPQETQYF. DNA of the CDR3: TGTGCCACCCTCCCCTCACCAGGGCCTCAAGAGACCCAGTACTTC. The full variable domain, rest sourced from reference TRBV7-9 and TRBJ2-5, is DTGVSQNPRHKITKRGQNVTFRCDPISEHNRLYWYRQTLGQGPEFLTYFQNEAQLEKSRLLSDRFSAERPKGSFSTLEIQRTEQGDSAMYLCATLPSPGPQETQYFGPGTRLLVL.